Sequencing of this T cell receptor (beta chain) was carried out in a study of T cells after somatic rescue of genetic block. The length of the CDR3 is 12 residues. From germline, CDR1 is SQVTM and CDR2 ANQGSEA. V dropped 4 bases and J dropped 5; count of bases not matched to a gene: 4. Profiled with immunoSEQ multiplex PCR; TCRdb holds only in-frame clones, not every one. The sample has around 52,000 clones; 90% to 97% are singletons. The source of this sequence is a child younger than two. The sequencing input was peripheral blood mononuclear cells (PBMCs). The chain employs TRBV29-1 and TRBJ1-1; 7 bases line up with TRBD1. Written as DNA, the CDR3 is TGCAGCGTTGGGAAGGGGGCGACTGAAGCTTTCTTT. Translation gives CSVGKGATEAFF.